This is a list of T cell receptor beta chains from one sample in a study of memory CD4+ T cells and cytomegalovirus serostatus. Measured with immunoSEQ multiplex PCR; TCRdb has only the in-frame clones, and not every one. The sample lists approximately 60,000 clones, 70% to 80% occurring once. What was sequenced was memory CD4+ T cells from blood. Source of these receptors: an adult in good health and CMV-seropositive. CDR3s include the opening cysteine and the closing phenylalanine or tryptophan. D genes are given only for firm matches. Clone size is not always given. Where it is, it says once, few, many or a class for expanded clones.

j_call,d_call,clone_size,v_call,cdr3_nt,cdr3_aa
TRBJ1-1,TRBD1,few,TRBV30,TGTGCCTGGCACAGACAGGGTTTGATGAACACTGAAGCTTTCTTT,CAWHRQGLMNTEAFF
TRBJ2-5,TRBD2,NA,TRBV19,TGTGCCAGTAGTATTCTGGCTAGCGGGGGAGTCAAGTACTTC,CASSILASGGVKYF
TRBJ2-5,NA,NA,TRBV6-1,TGTGCCAGCAGTGAAGCGGGCCAAGAGACCCAGTACTTC,CASSEAGQETQYF
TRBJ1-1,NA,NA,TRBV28,TGTGCCAGCAGCCCTCCACGCGTTATGAACACTGAAGCTTTCTTT,CASSPPRVMNTEAFF
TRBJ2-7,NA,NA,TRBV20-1,TGCAGTGCCCCCAGAGGGGTCGAGCAGTACTTC,CSAPRGVEQYF
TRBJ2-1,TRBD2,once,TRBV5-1,TGCGCCAGCAGGTTGGGGACTAGCGATAATGAGCAGTTCTTC,CASRLGTSDNEQFF
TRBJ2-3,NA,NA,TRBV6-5,TGTGCCAGCAGTTGGCGCGTTACAGATACGCAGTATTTT,CASSWRVTDTQYF
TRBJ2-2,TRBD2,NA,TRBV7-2,TGTGCCAGCAGCGCCGTGCGGACTAGCCCCGGGGAGCTGTTTTTT,CASSAVRTSPGELFF
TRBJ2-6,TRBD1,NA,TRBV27,TGTGCCAGCAGTTCTGAGGGACAGATAGGGTGGGCTGGGGCCAACGTCCTGACTTTC,CASSSEGQIGWAGANVLTF
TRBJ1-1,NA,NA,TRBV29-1,TGCAGCGTTAAGGGGGTCGGGACTGAAGCTTTCTTT,CSVKGVGTEAFF
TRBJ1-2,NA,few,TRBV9,TGTGCCAGCAGCGTAACAGGGACCTATGGCTACACCTTC,CASSVTGTYGYTF
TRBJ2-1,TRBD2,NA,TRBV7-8,TGTGCCAGCAGCTTAGGACCGGGACTAAGCTCCTACAATGAGCAGTTCTTC,CASSLGPGLSSYNEQFF
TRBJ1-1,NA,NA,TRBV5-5,TGTGCCAGCAGCTTCGGAAGCCAGGTTGAAGCTTTCTTT,CASSFGSQVEAFF
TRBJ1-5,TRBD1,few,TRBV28,TGTGCCAGCAGTGGACAGGCTTATCAGCCCCAGCATTTT,CASSGQAYQPQHF
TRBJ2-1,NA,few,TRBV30,TGTGCCTGGAAATCCTACAATGAGCAGTTCTTC,CAWKSYNEQFF
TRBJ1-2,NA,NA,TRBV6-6,TGTGCCAGCAGTTACTTCCAGGTTAACTATGGCTACACCTTC,CASSYFQVNYGYTF
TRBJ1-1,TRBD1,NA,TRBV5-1,TGCGCCAGCAGCACGGGACAGGGAAAGAACACTGAAGCTTTCTTT,CASSTGQGKNTEAFF
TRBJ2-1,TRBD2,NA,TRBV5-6,TGTGCCAGCAGCTTGAGCGGGAGGGCCAATGAGCAGTTCTTC,CASSLSGRANEQFF
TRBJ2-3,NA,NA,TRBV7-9,TGTGCAGTCGGGAGAGTAAGCACAGATACGCAGTATTTT,CAVGRVSTDTQYF
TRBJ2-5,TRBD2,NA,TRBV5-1,TGCGCCAGCAGCTTGGATGGGCGGGGGCAAGAGACCCAGTACTTC,CASSLDGRGQETQYF
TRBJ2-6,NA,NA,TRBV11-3,TGTGCCAGCAGTCCTGGGGCCAACGTCCTGACTTTC,CASSPGANVLTF
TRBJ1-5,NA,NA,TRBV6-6,TGTGCCAGCAGTTACGGGAAAGAGGGCAATCAGCCCCAGCATTTT,CASSYGKEGNQPQHF
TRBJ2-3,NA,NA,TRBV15,TGTGCCACCAGCAGAGATGGATATACGCAGTATTTT,CATSRDGYTQYF
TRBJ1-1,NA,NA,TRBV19,TGCCGATCATTCGTCCGGGGCACTGAAGCTTTCTTT,CRSFVRGTEAFF
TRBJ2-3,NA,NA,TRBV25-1,TGTGCCAGCAGTCTTGCCCTCACAGATACGCAGTATTTT,CASSLALTDTQYF
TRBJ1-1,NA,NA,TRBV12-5,TGTGCTAGTGGTTTGAGGGAGTTAGGCACTGAAGCTTTCTTT,CASGLRELGTEAFF
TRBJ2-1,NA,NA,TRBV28,TGTGCCAGCAGTCAACAGGGTCCGGTGCAGTTCTTC,CASSQQGPVQFF
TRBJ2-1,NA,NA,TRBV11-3,TGTGCCAGCAGCTTAGATCTAGGGGGGAGCAGGCTGGGAGAGCAGTTCTTC,CASSLDLGGSRLGEQFF
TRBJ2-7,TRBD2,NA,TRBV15,TGTGCCACCAGCAGACCCGGGACTAGCGGCTCCTACGAGCAGTACTTC,CATSRPGTSGSYEQYF
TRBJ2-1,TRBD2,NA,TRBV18,TGTGCCAGCTCACCAGGACTAGCGGGACGAAATGAGCAGTTCTTC,CASSPGLAGRNEQFF
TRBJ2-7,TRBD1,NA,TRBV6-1,TGTGCCAGCAGGGGGACAGGGCGAGTCTCCTACGAGCAGTACTTC,CASRGTGRVSYEQYF
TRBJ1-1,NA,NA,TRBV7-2,TGTGCCAGCAGCTTGGTCGGGGGGCCAAACACTGAAGCTTTCTTT,CASSLVGGPNTEAFF
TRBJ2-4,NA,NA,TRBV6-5,TGCCCCGTAGGAGCCAAAAACATTCAGTACTTC,CPVGAKNIQYF
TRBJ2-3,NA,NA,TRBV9,TGTGCCAGCAGCCGTACTAGCTTCGGACAAGATACGCAGTATTTT,CASSRTSFGQDTQYF
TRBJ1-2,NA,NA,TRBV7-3,TGTGCCAGCAGCTTGCAGGGAGGCTATGGCTACACCTTC,CASSLQGGYGYTF
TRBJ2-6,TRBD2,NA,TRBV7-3,TGTGCCAGCAGCCCTACGGGGCGGCGGGAGGGCTCTGGGGCCAACGTCCTGACTTTC,CASSPTGRREGSGANVLTF
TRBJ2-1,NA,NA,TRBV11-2,TGTGCCAGCAGCTTAGATGGGGGGCCCTACAATGAGCAGTTCTTC,CASSLDGGPYNEQFF
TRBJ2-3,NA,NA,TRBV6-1,TGTGCCAGCAGTAGCGGCCATACGCAGTATTTT,CASSSGHTQYF
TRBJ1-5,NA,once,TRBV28,TGTGCCAGCAGTCCGACCCTAAGGGGTCAGCCCCAGCATTTT,CASSPTLRGQPQHF
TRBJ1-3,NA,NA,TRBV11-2,TGTGCCAGCGGCACGGGAAGTGCTGGAAACACCATATATTTT,CASGTGSAGNTIYF